This section outlines one TCR beta chain sequence together with its context. Libraries were prepared by immunoSEQ multiplex PCR; TCRdb keeps only in-frame clonotypes and omits some of them. The sample has under 250,000 clones, 70% to 90% seen once. CDR1 ENHRY and CDR2 SYGVKD come from the germline V gene. The CDR3 consists of 14 residues. With 8 bases clipped from V and 7 bases from J, the junction kept 11 bases outside the gene matches. This record comes from a study of blood T cell repertoires in COVID-19. Study-level information: From the United States, Italy and Spain came samples of acute and convalescent COVID-19.

The sample was peripheral blood. The chain couples TRBV10-3 to TRBJ2-1; 7 positions match TRBD1. The TCR sequence derives from an older man with acute or convalescent COVID-19. The CDR3 DNA follows: TGTGCCATCGGTAGGGGACAGTCCTTGAATGAGCAGTTCTTC. It codes for CAIGRGQSLNEQFF.